This paragraph reports one TCR beta chain. Its target is unknown. This table comes from immunoSEQ multiplex PCR, and its TCRdb copy is limited to in-frame clones, with some not included. This sample has 1,000 to 1,500 clones, with around 40% found just once. The CDR3 is made up of 14 amino acids. The V gene's germline CDR1 is KGHSH and CDR2 LQKENI. V was trimmed by 4 bases and J by 1 base, leaving 8 bases between them. The data originate from a study of CXCR4 blockade with PD-1 therapy in pancreatic cancer. General study findings and limits: Tumors were clonally expanded, mean roughly 0.15 versus 0.05 in healthy blood. Clone frequency correlated with its number of distinct nucleotide rearrangements.

Sequenced: tumor tissue. This receptor was taken from a human donor with pancreatic ductal adenocarcinoma. This chain joins TRBV18 and TRBJ1-3; maybe TRBD1 (5 bases). DNA of the CDR3: TGTGCCAGCTCACGAGGGGAATCTGGAAACACCATATATTTT. Translation: CASSRGESGNTIYF.